These T cell receptor beta chains were read from a single sample in a study of beta chain features in type 1 diabetes. Some clones are missing from TCRdb's copy, which holds only in-frame ones; the method was immunoSEQ multiplex PCR. The table lists some 190,000 clones, over 6% of them singletons. Sequencing input: central memory CD4+ T cells from blood. The receptor source for this set is a man aged 18-30 years with type 1 diabetes. CDR3s include the opening cysteine and the closing phenylalanine or tryptophan. Each record gives: J gene, clone size, D gene, V gene, CDR3 protein, CDR3 DNA. D genes are given only for firm matches. A clone size is listed for some rows: how often the clone was seen (once, few, many), or a class if it is expanded.

TRBJ1-1	once	TRBD1	TRBV2	CANKGAGNTEAFF	TGTGCCAACAAGGGGGCAGGGAACACTGAAGCTTTCTTT
TRBJ2-1	.	TRBD1	TRBV6-1	CASSADRGPEGEQFF	TGTGCCAGCAGTGCCGACAGGGGGCCGGAGGGTGAGCAGTTCTTC
TRBJ2-7	.	TRBD2	TRBV5-4	CASRGGGGGTTPTEQYF	TGTGCCAGCAGGGGCGGAGGCGGGGGGACGACCCCTACGGAGCAGTACTTC
TRBJ2-3	.	.	TRBV11-2	CASSLPPSFRTQYF	TGTGCCAGCAGTCTACCCCCCTCCTTCCGTACGCAGTATTTT
TRBJ2-5	many	TRBD1	TRBV10-2	CASERDRQETQYF	TGCGCCAGCGAACGGGACAGGCAAGAGACCCAGTACTTC
TRBJ1-5	few	.	TRBV29-1	CSVEVGRNQPQHF	TGCAGCGTGGAGGTCGGGCGCAATCAGCCCCAGCATTTT
TRBJ1-2	few	TRBD1	TRBV7-2	CASSDDRERVRGYTF	TGTGCCAGCAGCGATGACAGGGAGAGGGTTCGGGGCTACACCTTC
TRBJ2-1	.	.	TRBV5-1	CASSFTGIRYNEQFF	TGCGCCAGCAGCTTCACAGGTATCCGATACAATGAGCAGTTCTTC
TRBJ2-1	few	TRBD1	TRBV9	CASSVRPDTGQGYNEQFF	TGTGCCAGCAGCGTACGCCCGGATACGGGACAGGGTTACAATGAGCAGTTCTTC
TRBJ2-1	few	.	TRBV5-4	CASSSTTGIYNEQFF	TGTGCCAGCAGCTCCACGACGGGGATCTACAATGAGCAGTTCTTC
TRBJ2-7	few	.	TRBV5-1	CASSLVGEDPYEQYF	TGCGCCAGCAGCTTGGTGGGGGAGGACCCCTACGAGCAGTACTTC
TRBJ1-1	few	TRBD1	TRBV5-4	CASNRDRASNTEAFF	TGTGCCAGCAACCGGGACAGGGCGTCTAACACTGAAGCTTTCTTT
TRBJ1-1	few	TRBD1	TRBV28	CASSLRQGNTEAFF	TGTGCCAGCAGTTTAAGACAGGGGAACACTGAAGCTTTCTTT
TRBJ1-3	few	.	TRBV29-1	CSATVQSSGNTIYF	TGCAGCGCTACAGTTCAGAGCTCTGGAAACACCATATATTTT
TRBJ2-1	few	.	TRBV7-2	CASSLAWQKHEQFF	TGTGCCAGCAGCTTAGCGTGGCAGAAACATGAGCAGTTCTTC
TRBJ2-3	few	TRBD2	TRBV11-2	CASSLGNERGRTDTQYF	TGTGCCAGCAGCTTAGGAAACGAGCGGGGGCGCACAGATACGCAGTATTTT
TRBJ2-7	once	TRBD1	TRBV5-6	CASSRDRSYEQYF	TGTGCCAGCAGCCGGGACAGGTCCTACGAGCAGTACTTC
TRBJ1-5	few	.	TRBV15	CATSREGFNQPQHF	TGTGCCACCAGCAGAGAGGGCTTCAATCAGCCCCAGCATTTT
TRBJ2-7	.	.	TRBV6-5	CASSYVRGNEQYF	TGTGCCAGCAGTTACGTTAGGGGAAACGAGCAGTACTTC
TRBJ1-4	.	TRBD1	TRBV2	CATGRGDRAEKLFF	TGTGCCACTGGCCGAGGGGACAGGGCAGAAAAACTGTTTTTT
TRBJ2-5	few	.	TRBV29-1	CSVAGGERETQYF	TGCAGCGTTGCTGGAGGGGAGCGAGAGACCCAGTACTTC